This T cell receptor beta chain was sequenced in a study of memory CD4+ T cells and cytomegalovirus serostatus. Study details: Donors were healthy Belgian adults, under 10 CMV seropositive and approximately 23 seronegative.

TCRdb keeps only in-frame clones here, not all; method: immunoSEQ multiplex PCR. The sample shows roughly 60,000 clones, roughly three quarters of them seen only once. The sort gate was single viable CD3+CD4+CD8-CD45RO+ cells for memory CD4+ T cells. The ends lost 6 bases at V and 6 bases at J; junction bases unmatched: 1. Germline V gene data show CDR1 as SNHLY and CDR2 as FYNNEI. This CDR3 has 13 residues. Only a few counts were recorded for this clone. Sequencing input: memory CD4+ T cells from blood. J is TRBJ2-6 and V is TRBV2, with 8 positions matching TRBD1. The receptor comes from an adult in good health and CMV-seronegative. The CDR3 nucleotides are TGTGCCAGCAGGGGACAGGCGGCCAACGTCCTGACTTTC. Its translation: CASRGQAANVLTF.